Listed below are T cell receptor beta chains from one sample, sequenced in a study of blood T cell repertoires in COVID-19. The repertoire was sequenced with immunoSEQ multiplex PCR; TCRdb's copy has only in-frame clones and lacks some. The sample carries under 200,000 clones, about 88% recorded once. Sequenced: peripheral blood. These receptors originate from a man between 60 and 70 years old with acute or convalescent COVID-19. The CDR3 runs from the conserved cysteine through the conserved F or W. The order of the fields is CDR3 length, V gene, J gene, CDR3 protein.

17,TRBV30,TRBJ1-1,CAWRVDRGKIMNTEAFF
16,TRBV5-4,TRBJ2-5,CARSGGLAGGRETQYF
14,TRBV11-3,TRBJ2-7,CASSFLAGEGEQYF
15,TRBV5-1,TRBJ2-7,CASSRGTDLLGEQYF
14,TRBV14,TRBJ2-7,CASSQGPRRGEQYF
12,TRBV11-2,TRBJ1-2,CASSLTGYGYTF
15,TRBV5-1,TRBJ1-2,CASSLAWTGAYGYTF
15,TRBV30,TRBJ1-6,CAWSPSGSRNSPLHF
17,TRBV30,TRBJ2-1,CAWSSLLNGSSYNEQFF
15,TRBV27,TRBJ2-7,CASSLAGGTVYEQYF
14,TRBV7-3,TRBJ2-1,CASSLSGRAREQFF
13,TRBV5-1,TRBJ1-1,CASSFSLDTEAFF
13,TRBV7-2,TRBJ1-1,CASSLGGATEAFF
15,TRBV15,TRBJ1-2,CATSRDWGGNYGYTF
14,TRBV12-5,TRBJ2-7,CASGFTGNFYEQYF
14,TRBV21-1,TRBJ2-7,CASNTDRVSYEQYF
13,TRBV2,TRBJ1-1,CASSEGGATEAFF
14,TRBV5-6,TRBJ1-2,CASSPTDISYGYTF
15,TRBV11-2,TRBJ1-5,CASSFRTGDNQPQHF
14,TRBV5-1,TRBJ1-2,CASSSSGGNYGYTF
15,TRBV7-9,TRBJ1-2,CASSLKGRTGNGYTF
15,TRBV12-5,TRBJ1-2,CASGLEGQGARGYTF
15,TRBV5-5,TRBJ1-4,CASSLASGLREKLFF
15,TRBV3-1/TRBV3-2,TRBJ2-5,CASSQDGGGQETQYF
12,TRBV2,TRBJ1-1,CASRIGGPEAFF
14,TRBV11-1,TRBJ1-3,CASSTDTSGNTIYF
15,TRBV27,TRBJ1-1,CASSLYPGDDTEAFF